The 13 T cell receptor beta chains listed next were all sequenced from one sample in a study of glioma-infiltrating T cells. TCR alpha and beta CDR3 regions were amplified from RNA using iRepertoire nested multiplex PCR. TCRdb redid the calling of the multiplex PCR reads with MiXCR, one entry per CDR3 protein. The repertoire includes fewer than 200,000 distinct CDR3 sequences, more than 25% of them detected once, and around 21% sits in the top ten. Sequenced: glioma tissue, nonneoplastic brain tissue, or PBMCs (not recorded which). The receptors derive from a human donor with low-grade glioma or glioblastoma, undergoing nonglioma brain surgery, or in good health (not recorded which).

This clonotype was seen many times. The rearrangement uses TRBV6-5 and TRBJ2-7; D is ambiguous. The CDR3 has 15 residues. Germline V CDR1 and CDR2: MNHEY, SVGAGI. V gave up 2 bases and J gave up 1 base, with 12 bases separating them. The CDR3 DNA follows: TGTGCCAGCAGTTACCGCGCTGCAACTTCCTACGAGCAGTACTTC. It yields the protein CASSYRAATSYEQYF.

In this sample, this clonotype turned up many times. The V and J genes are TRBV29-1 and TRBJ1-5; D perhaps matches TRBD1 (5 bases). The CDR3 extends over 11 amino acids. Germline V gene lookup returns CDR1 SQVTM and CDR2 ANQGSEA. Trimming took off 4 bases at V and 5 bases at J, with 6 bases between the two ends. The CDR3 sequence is CSVGGDQPQHF. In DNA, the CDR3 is TGCAGCGTTGGGGGGGATCAGCCCCAGCATTTT.

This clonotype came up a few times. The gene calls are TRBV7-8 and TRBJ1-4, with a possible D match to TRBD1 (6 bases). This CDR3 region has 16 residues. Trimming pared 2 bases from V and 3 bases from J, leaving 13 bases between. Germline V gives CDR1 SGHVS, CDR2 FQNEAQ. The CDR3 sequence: CASSLPQGKANEKLFF. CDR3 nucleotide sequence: TGTGCCAGCAGCTTACCCCAGGGGAAAGCTAATGAAAAACTGTTTTTT.

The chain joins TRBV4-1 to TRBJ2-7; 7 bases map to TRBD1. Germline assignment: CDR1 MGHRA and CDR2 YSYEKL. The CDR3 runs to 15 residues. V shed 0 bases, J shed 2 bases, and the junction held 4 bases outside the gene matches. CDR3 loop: CASSQDQGDAYEQYF. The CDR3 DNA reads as TGCGCCAGCAGCCAAGATCAGGGGGACGCCTACGAGCAGTACTTC.

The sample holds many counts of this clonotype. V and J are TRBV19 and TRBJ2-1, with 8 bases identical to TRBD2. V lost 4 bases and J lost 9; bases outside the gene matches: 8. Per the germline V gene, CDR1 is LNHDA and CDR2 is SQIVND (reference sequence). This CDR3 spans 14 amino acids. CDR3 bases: TGTGCCAGTAGTAGTAGAGGGGCGGGGGGTGAGCAGTTCTTC. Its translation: CASSSRGAGGEQFF.

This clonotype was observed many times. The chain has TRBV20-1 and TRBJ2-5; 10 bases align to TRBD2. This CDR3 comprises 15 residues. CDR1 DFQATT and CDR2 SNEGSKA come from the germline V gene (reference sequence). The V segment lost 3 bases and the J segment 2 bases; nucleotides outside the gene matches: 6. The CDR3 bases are TGCAGTGCTAGGTCACTAGCGGGGATACAAGAGACCCAGTACTTC. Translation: CSARSLAGIQETQYF.

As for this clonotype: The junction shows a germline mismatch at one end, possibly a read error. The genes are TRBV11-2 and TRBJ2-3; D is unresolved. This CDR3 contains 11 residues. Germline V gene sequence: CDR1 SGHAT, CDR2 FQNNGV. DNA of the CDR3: TGTGTCAGCAGCTTAGAGGTTGCGCAGTATTTT. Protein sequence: CVSSLEVAQYF.

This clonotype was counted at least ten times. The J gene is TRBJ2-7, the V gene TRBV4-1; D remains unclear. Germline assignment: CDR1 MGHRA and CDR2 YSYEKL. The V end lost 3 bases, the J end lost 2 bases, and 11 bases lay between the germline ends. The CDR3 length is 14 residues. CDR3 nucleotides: TGCGCCAGCAGCCAGCAGGAAAGCACCTACGAGCAGTACTTC. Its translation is CASSQQESTYEQYF.

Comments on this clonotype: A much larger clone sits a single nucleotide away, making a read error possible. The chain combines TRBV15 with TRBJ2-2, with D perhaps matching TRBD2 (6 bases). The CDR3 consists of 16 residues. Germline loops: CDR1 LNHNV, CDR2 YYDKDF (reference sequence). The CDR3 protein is CATSPLGGGRTGGLFF. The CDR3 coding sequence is TGTGCCACCAGCCCCCTAGGAGGCGGACGCACCGGGGGGCTGTTTTTT.

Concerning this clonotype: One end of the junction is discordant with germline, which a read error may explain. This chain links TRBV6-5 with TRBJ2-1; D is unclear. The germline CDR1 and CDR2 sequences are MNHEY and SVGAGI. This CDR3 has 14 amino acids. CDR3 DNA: TGTGCCAGCAGCTCAGAGGATAGCTACAATGAGGAGTTCTTC. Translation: CASSSEDSYNEEFF.

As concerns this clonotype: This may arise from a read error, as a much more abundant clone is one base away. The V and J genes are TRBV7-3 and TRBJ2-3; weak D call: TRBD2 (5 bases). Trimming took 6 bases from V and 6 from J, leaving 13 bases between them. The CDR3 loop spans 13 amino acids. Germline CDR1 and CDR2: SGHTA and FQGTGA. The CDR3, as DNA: TGTGCCAGCAGGCCCAATCGAGGGGATACGCAGTATTTT. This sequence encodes CASRPNRGDTQYF.

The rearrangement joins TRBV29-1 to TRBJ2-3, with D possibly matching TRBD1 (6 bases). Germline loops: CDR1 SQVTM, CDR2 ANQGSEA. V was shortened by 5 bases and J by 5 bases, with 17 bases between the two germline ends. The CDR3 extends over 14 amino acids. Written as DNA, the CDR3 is TGCAGCGTTTATTCCCAGGGGCTTAAAGATACGCAGTATTTT. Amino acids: CSVYSQGLKDTQYF.

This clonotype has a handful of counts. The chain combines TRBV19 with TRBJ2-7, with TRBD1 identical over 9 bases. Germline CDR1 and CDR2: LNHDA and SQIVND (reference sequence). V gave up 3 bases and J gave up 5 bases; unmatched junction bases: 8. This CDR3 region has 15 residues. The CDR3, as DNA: TGTGCCAGTAGTATTCTTCGGACAGGGGCAGACGAGCAGTACTTC. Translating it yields CASSILRTGADEQYF.